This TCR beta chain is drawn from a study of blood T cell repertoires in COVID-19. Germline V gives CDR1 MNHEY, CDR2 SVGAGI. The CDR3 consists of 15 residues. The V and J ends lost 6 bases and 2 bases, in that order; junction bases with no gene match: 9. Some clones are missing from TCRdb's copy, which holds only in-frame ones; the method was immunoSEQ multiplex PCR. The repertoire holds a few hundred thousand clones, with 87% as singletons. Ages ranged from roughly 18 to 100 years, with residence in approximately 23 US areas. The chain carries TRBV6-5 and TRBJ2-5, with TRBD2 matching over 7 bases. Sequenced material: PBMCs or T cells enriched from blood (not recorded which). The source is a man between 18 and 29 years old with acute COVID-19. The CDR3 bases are TGTGCCAGCAGCCCGGGGGGTGGCGTACAAGAGACCCAGTACTTC. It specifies CASSPGGGVQETQYF.